This is a list of T cell receptor beta chains from one sample in a study of T cells in Graves' hyperthyroidism and ophthalmopathy. MiXCR was run by TCRdb on the multiplex PCR reads, yielding one entry per CDR3 protein. The table has around 580,000 distinct CDR3 sequences, 35% to 55% seen once. Sample: peripheral blood or thyroid tissue (not recorded which). These receptors all come from a young woman with Graves' hyperthyroidism. CDR3s include the opening cysteine and the closing phenylalanine or tryptophan. The order of the fields is D gene, clone size, V gene, J gene, CDR3 length, CDR3 DNA, CDR3 protein. D genes are given only for firm matches. Size is omitted from some rows. Given values are once, few, many or a class for expanded clones.

.,many,TRBV20-1,TRBJ1-6,13,TGCAGTGCGGGGGGACCAAATAATTCACCCCTCCACTTT,CSAGGPNNSPLHF
.,many,TRBV5-1,TRBJ2-5,15,TGCGCCAGCAGCTTGACCGTTGACGCGATGAAGACCCAGTACTTC,CASSLTVDAMKTQYF
.,many,TRBV24-1,TRBJ2-7,14,TGTGCCACCAGTGGTCCGGGCATTACGGGCGAGCAGTACTTC,CATSGPGITGEQYF
.,.,TRBV7-9,TRBJ1-2,14,TGTGCCAGCAGCCCAAGGGAGGGAATCTATGGCTACACCTTC,CASSPREGIYGYTF
TRBD1,many,TRBV5-1,TRBJ1-1,14,TGCGCCAGCAGCCCGGAGACAGGGCGCACTGAAGCTTTCTTT,CASSPETGRTEAFF
.,once,TRBV5-4,TRBJ1-3,18,TGTGCCAGCAGCTTGGCCTGGGCAGGGCCGACCTATGGCTACACCATATATTTT,CASSLAWAGPTYGYTIYF
.,many,TRBV7-3,TRBJ1-5,15,TGTGCCAGCAGCTACCGGGGCAGGGAGCGGCAGCCCCAGCATTTT,CASSYRGRERQPQHF
.,.,TRBV7-3,TRBJ2-1,14,TGTGCCAGCAGCTCACCAGGGGTACGGGCTGAGCAGTTCTTC,CASSSPGVRAEQFF
TRBD2,many,TRBV4-2,TRBJ2-7,16,TGTGCCAGCAGCCAAGACTGGCTAGCGGGGACGAGAGAGCAGTACTTC,CASSQDWLAGTREQYF
.,many,TRBV2,TRBJ1-3,16,TGTGCCAGCAGTGAAGTAGAGAGGTTGTTTGGAAACACCATATATTTT,CASSEVERLFGNTIYF
TRBD2,many,TRBV7-2,TRBJ2-5,15,TGTGCCAGCAGCTCTCCGGGACTAGCGGAAGAGACCCAGTACTTC,CASSSPGLAEETQYF
.,many,TRBV9,TRBJ1-6,17,TGTGCCAGCAGCGTACAATCGGTGGGGGCAGGGAATTCACCCCTCCACTTT,CASSVQSVGAGNSPLHF
.,.,TRBV6-1,TRBJ1-4,13,TGTGCCAGCAGTGCTCGGGTTGATGAAAAACTGTTTTTT,CASSARVDEKLFF
.,many,TRBV7-2,TRBJ2-7,13,TGTGCCAGCAGCATCCACAGGGCCTACGAGCAGTACTTC,CASSIHRAYEQYF
.,many,TRBV5-4,TRBJ2-2,16,TGTGCCAGCAGCTCGGACCGGGACTCAACCGGGGGGGAGCTGTTTTTT,CASSSDRDSTGGELFF
TRBD1,.,TRBV29-1,TRBJ2-4,13,TGCAGCGTGCTACAGGGGGCCAAAAACATTCAGTACTGG,CSVLQGAKNIQYW
.,.,TRBV9,TRBJ1-6,13,TGTGCCAGCAGTTTATCGGGGGGCTCACCCCTCCACTTT,CASSLSGGSPLHF
.,.,TRBV20-1,TRBJ2-7,14,TGCAGTGCTAGAGATTTCAGAACCTACAATGAGCAGTACTTC,CSARDFRTYNEQYF
.,.,TRBV29-1,TRBJ1-5,12,TGCAGCCAAGGGGAGGGGGTTCAGCCCCAGCATTTT,CSQGEGVQPQHF
.,many,TRBV12-3/TRBV12-4,TRBJ1-3,17,TGTGCCAGCAGTTTAGGTCGGGCAGGGAGATCTGGAAACACCATATATTTT,CASSLGRAGRSGNTIYF
TRBD1,.,TRBV20-1,TRBJ1-1,13,TGCAGTGCTACCACAGGGGCGCGGACTGAAGCTTTCTTT,CSATTGARTEAFF
.,many,TRBV7-2,TRBJ1-1,15,TGTGCCAGCAGCTTAGTTTACACGTTGAACACTGAAGCTTTCTTT,CASSLVYTLNTEAFF
.,many,TRBV12-3/TRBV12-4,TRBJ2-6,17,TGTGCCAGCAGCCAAAGAGGGATGAGCCCTGGGGCCAACGTCCTGACTTTC,CASSQRGMSPGANVLTF
.,many,TRBV20-1,TRBJ1-2,12,TGCAGTGCTCTTCGTCCGAACTATGGCTACACCTTC,CSALRPNYGYTF
.,many,TRBV3-1,TRBJ1-6,14,TGTGCCAGCAGCCAAGTGGGCCGAAATTCACCCCTCCACTTT,CASSQVGRNSPLHF
.,.,TRBV7-9,TRBJ1-2,14,TGTGCCAGCAGCTCCCAGCGGGGGGCCTATGGCTACACCTTC,CASSSQRGAYGYTF
TRBD1,.,TRBV29-1,TRBJ2-5,16,TGCAGCGCCCCGGTGACCCCGGGACAGATACAAGAGACCCAGTACTTC,CSAPVTPGQIQETQYF
.,many,TRBV2,TRBJ2-7,13,TGTGCCAGCAACGCCCGCGCCGAGGGGGAGCAGTACTTC,CASNARAEGEQYF
.,few,TRBV19,TRBJ1-2,17,TGTGCCAGTAGTATATGGGGGCAGTCGGTTCGGGTTTATGGCTACACCTTC,CASSIWGQSVRVYGYTF
.,many,TRBV20-1,TRBJ2-7,13,TGCAGTGCTAATCCGGACAGATCCTACGAGCAGTACTTC,CSANPDRSYEQYF
.,.,TRBV10-3,TRBJ2-3,14,TGTGCCAGCAGTTATGTGGCTAGCACAGATACGCAGTATTTT,CASSYVASTDTQYF
.,.,TRBV3-1,TRBJ2-5,16,TGTGCCAGCAGCCAAGAGACAGGCCCTCGGCGGGAGACCCAGTACTTC,CASSQETGPRRETQYF
.,many,TRBV6-5,TRBJ2-2,14,TGTGCCAGCAGTTACGGACAGCACACCGGGGAGCTGTTTTTT,CASSYGQHTGELFF
.,many,TRBV12-3/TRBV12-4,TRBJ2-7,14,TGTGCCAGCAGTCTATCATCAGGCTCCTACGAGCAGTACTTC,CASSLSSGSYEQYF
.,.,TRBV20-1,TRBJ1-4,13,TGCAGTGCTAGACGTACAGGGAATGAAAAACTGTTTTTT,CSARRTGNEKLFF
TRBD1,many,TRBV3-1,TRBJ1-2,13,TGTGCCAGCAGCCAACCAGGGGGTGGCGGCTACACCTTC,CASSQPGGGGYTF
.,.,TRBV7-9,TRBJ2-1,16,TGTGCCAGCAGCTTAAGTCTGGCAGGGGTTGGTGTTGAGCAGTTCTTC,CASSLSLAGVGVEQFF
TRBD2,many,TRBV5-8,TRBJ2-7,16,TGTGCCAGCAGTTTGATTGCGACTAGCGGGAGTGGTGAGCAGTACTTC,CASSLIATSGSGEQYF
.,few,TRBV9,TRBJ1-1,14,TGTGCCAGCAGCGTAGGTAAGGGAAGGACTGAAGCTTTCTTT,CASSVGKGRTEAFF
.,many,TRBV5-1,TRBJ1-2,15,TGCGCCAGCAGCTTGGAGGCAGGGAAAATCTATGGCTACACCTTC,CASSLEAGKIYGYTF
.,.,TRBV7-6,TRBJ1-5,16,TGTGCCAGCAGCTTAGCGACGGGGGGGAGCAATCAGCCCCAGCATTTT,CASSLATGGSNQPQHF
.,.,TRBV2,TRBJ2-3,15,TGTGCCAGCAGCCGGCCGCAGGGAGTGACAGATACGCAGTATTTT,CASSRPQGVTDTQYF
.,many,TRBV7-2,TRBJ2-7,14,TGTGCCAGCAGCGGGGGGGCGCACTATAACGAGCAGTACTTC,CASSGGAHYNEQYF
.,.,TRBV19,TRBJ1-2,14,TGTGCCAGTAGTATAGTGGCGACGGCGATCGGCTACACCTTC,CASSIVATAIGYTF
.,.,TRBV5-8,TRBJ2-7,14,TGTGCCAGCAGCGCGGAGGTGGCAAAAGACGAGCAGTACTTC,CASSAEVAKDEQYF